Listed here are 27 T cell receptor beta chains from one sample, sequenced in a study of T-cell memory formation after mild COVID-19. TCRdb re-analysed the 5' RACE reads in MiXCR, keeping a single row per CDR3 protein. This sample has more than 120,000 distinct CDR3 sequences, with 15% to 20% found just once. Sequencing input: PBMCs or a T cell subset sorted from them (not recorded which). The receptor source for this set is an adult woman who had mild COVID-19 (a few samples of this study predate the infection). Cell type and time point are not known.

This clonotype turned up a few times. V usage is TRBV11-2 and J usage is TRBJ2-1, with 10 bases that match TRBD2. This CDR3 has 16 residues. With 1 base clipped from V and 7 bases from J, the junction kept 7 bases outside the gene matches. CDR1 SGHAT and CDR2 FQNNGV come from the germline V gene. The CDR3 is CASSLGLLAGANEQFF. For the CDR3, the DNA is TGTGCCAGCAGCTTAGGCCTCCTAGCGGGAGCAAATGAGCAGTTCTTC.

The chain is built from TRBV5-6 and TRBJ1-2; D is ambiguous. The germline CDR1 and CDR2 sequences are SGHDT and YYEEEE. This CDR3 region has 14 residues. V lost 4 bases, J lost 0 bases, and 10 bases lay in between. CDR3 sequence: CASSRRGTNYGYTF. In nucleotides, the CDR3 is TGTGCCAGCAGCCGACGGGGAACTAACTATGGCTACACCTTC.

The table lists this clonotype with a few counts. The chain carries TRBV5-1 and TRBJ2-2; D unresolved. This CDR3 region has 14 residues. Deletions cut 0 bases from V and 6 bases from J, with 9 bases between. The germline V gene has CDR1 SGHRS and CDR2 YFSETQ. CDR3 DNA sequence: TGCGCCAGCAGCTTGGTTGGGGTGCCCGGGGAGCTGTTTTTT. Its protein is CASSLVGVPGELFF.

This clonotype came up a few times. This sequence joins TRBV27 and TRBJ2-3; D is ambiguous. Germline V gives CDR1 MNHEY, CDR2 SMNVEV (reference sequence). The V end was cut by 7 bases, the J end by 9 bases, with 14 bases between. The CDR3 runs 12 residues. CDR3 sequence (DNA): TGTGCCAGCACAATCCTCGCGAGCACGCAGTATTTT. Its translation: CASTILASTQYF.

The chain joins TRBV7-2 to TRBJ2-3, with D maybe TRBD2 (6 bases). CDR1 and CDR2 (germline): SGHTA, FQGNSA. The V end was cut by 4 bases, the J end by 4 bases, with 21 bases between. The CDR3 loop spans 17 amino acids. The CDR3 coding sequence is TGTGCCAGCAGCTCCTGGCCGGGGGTTGATGTTGCAGATACGCAGTATTTT. Encoded protein: CASSSWPGVDVADTQYF.

The V call is TRBV29-1, the J call TRBJ2-5; TRBD1 might be the D (5 bases). This CDR3 contains 10 residues. Germline loops: CDR1 SQVTM, CDR2 ANQGSEA. CDR3 DNA sequence: TGCAGTACCCGTCAGGGAACCCAGTACTTC. This gives the protein CSTRQGTQYF.

The chain recombines TRBV12-3 or TRBV12-4 with TRBJ1-2; D might be TRBD1 (5 bases). Trimming took off 2 bases at V and 8 bases at J, with 9 bases between the two ends. The CDR3 sequence is 12 residues long. The CDR3 protein is CASSLRQGGYTF. In nucleotides, the CDR3 is TGTGCCAGCAGTTTAAGGCAGGGAGGCTACACCTTC.

This clonotype has just a few counts. This chain uses TRBV5-6 with TRBJ1-1; D gene ambiguous. Germline loops: CDR1 SGHDT, CDR2 YYEEEE. The CDR3 has 14 residues. V was clipped by 6 bases and J by 1 base, with 13 bases between them. This CDR3 reads CASTEGWGNTEAFF. CDR3 bases: TGTGCCAGCACAGAAGGTTGGGGGAACACTGAAGCTTTCTTT.

This chain joins TRBV5-1 and TRBJ2-1; D is perhaps TRBD2 (6 bases). The CDR3 sequence is 14 residues long. V was shortened by 3 bases and J by 12 bases, with 19 bases between the two germline ends. The V gene's germline CDR1 is SGHRS and CDR2 YFSETQ. Here the CDR3 reads CASSWDGGKTWQFF. The CDR3 DNA reads TGCGCCAGCAGCTGGGATGGGGGGAAGACGTGGCAGTTCTTC.

The CDR3 reads CASSPWTSASYEQYF. In DNA, the CDR3 is TGTGCCAGCAGTCCATGGACTAGCGCTTCCTACGAGCAGTACTTC. V usage is TRBV12-3 or TRBV12-4 and J usage is TRBJ2-7, with TRBD2 matching over 9 bases. This CDR3 comprises 15 residues. Losses at the gene ends were 5 bases for V and 1 base for J; bases not matched to a gene: 6.

This rearrangement joins TRBV20-1 to TRBJ2-1, with TRBD2 matching 13 bases. V was clipped by 2 bases and J by 9 bases; unmatched bases: 7. Germline V gene lookup returns CDR1 DFQATT and CDR2 SNEGSKA (reference sequence). The CDR3 spans 15 residues. The CDR3 protein is CSARRTSGGAPEQFF. The CDR3 DNA reads as TGCAGTGCTAGAAGAACTAGCGGGGGGGCCCCTGAGCAGTTCTTC.

V gene TRBV20-1 combines with J gene TRBJ1-5; 9 bases fit TRBD1. The CDR3 extends over 16 amino acids. V gave up 1 base and J gave up 7 bases; unmatched junction bases: 11. CDR1 is DFQATT and CDR2 is SNEGSKA in the germline V gene (reference sequence). The CDR3 loop is CSARGMETGGSQPQHF. The CDR3 DNA is TGCAGTGCTAGAGGGATGGAGACAGGGGGAAGCCAGCCCCAGCATTTT.

The chain combines TRBV12-3 or TRBV12-4 with TRBJ1-1; 8 bases match TRBD1. The CDR3 is made up of 14 amino acids. With 6 bases clipped from V and 1 base from J, the junction kept 4 bases outside the gene matches. CDR3 residues: CASSHGQGNTEAFF. Written as DNA, the CDR3 is TGTGCCAGCAGCCACGGACAGGGGAACACTGAAGCTTTCTTT.

V usage is TRBV27 and J usage is TRBJ2-1, with 9 positions matching TRBD2. Trimming cost V 6 bases and J 7 bases; bases outside gene matches: 13. Germline CDR1 and CDR2: MNHEY and SMNVEV (reference sequence). This CDR3 contains 16 residues. The CDR3 sequence: CASRYEGGRARNEQFF. In nucleotides, the CDR3 is TGTGCCAGCAGATACGAAGGCGGGAGGGCCCGGAATGAGCAGTTCTTC.

The chain combines TRBV9 with TRBJ2-5; D could derive from TRBD1 or TRBD2 (7 bases each). Germline V gene data show CDR1 as SGDLS and CDR2 as YYNGEE. V was shortened by 0 bases and J by 4 bases, with 16 bases between the two germline ends. The CDR3 has 16 residues. This chain's CDR3 is CASSVAQGRGPETQYF. The DNA of the CDR3 is TGTGCCAGCAGCGTAGCTCAGGGGAGGGGGCCAGAGACCCAGTACTTC.

In its sample, this clonotype was seen a few times. J is TRBJ2-7 and V is TRBV7-9; 10 bases agree with TRBD1. The germline gives CDR1 SEHNR, CDR2 FQNEAQ (reference sequence). The CDR3 has 14 residues. The junction had 4 bases not matched to a gene; V was cut back by 3 bases and J by 5 bases. The DNA for the CDR3 is TGTGCCAGCAGCTTCGGGACAGGGGCGCACGAGCAGTACTTC. This encodes CASSFGTGAHEQYF. The full variable domain, its missing parts supplied by reference TRBV7-9 and TRBJ2-7, is DTGVSQNPRHKITKRGQNVTFRCDPISEHNRLYWYRQTLGQGPEFLTYFQNEAQLEKSRLLSDRFSAERPKGSFSTLEIQRTEQGDSAMYLCASSFGTGAHEQYFGPGTRLTVT.

Regarding this clonotype: Germline is not matched at one junction end, which may reflect a read error. V gene TRBV4-1 combines with J gene TRBJ2-3, with TRBD2 matching 9 bases. The germline gives CDR1 MGHRA, CDR2 YSYEKL. CDR3 length: 16 amino acids. CDR3 DNA sequence: TGCGCCAGCAGCCAAGATGGGGCTAGCGGGGCAGAAACGCAGTATTTT. It specifies CASSQDGASGAETQYF.

This clonotype was counted only a few times. V is TRBV7-9 and J is TRBJ1-1; D possibly corresponds to TRBD1 (6 bases). In germline, CDR1 is SEHNR, CDR2 FQNEAQ (reference sequence). The CDR3 length is 14 residues. Between the trimmed V and J ends, which lost 1 base and 7 bases, there was a span of 13 bases. The CDR3 bases are TGTGCCAGCAGCTTAGACCAAGGGGGGAGTGAAGCTTTCTTT. Encoded protein: CASSLDQGGSEAFF.

The sample holds a few counts of this clonotype. This chain connects TRBV5-1 to TRBJ1-6; perhaps TRBD1 as D (6 bases). The CDR3 extends over 14 amino acids. Trimming shortened V by 4 bases and J by 6 bases, and 11 bases separated the two germline ends. Per the germline V gene, CDR1 is SGHRS and CDR2 is YFSETQ. The CDR3 DNA is TGCGCCAGCAGCCGTGACAGGATTAATTCACCCCTCCACTTT. This encodes CASSRDRINSPLHF.

The gene calls are TRBV6-2 or TRBV6-3 and TRBJ1-2; no definite D call. The ends were cut back, 8 bases at V and 3 bases at J, with 10 bases in the middle. The CDR3 sequence is 12 residues long. The germline CDR1 and CDR2 sequences are MNHEY and SVGEGT. This CDR3 reads CASSGLYYGYTF. Here the CDR3 DNA reads TGTGCCAGCTCAGGACTCTACTATGGCTACACCTTC.

The CDR3 reads CASNPRVWGTDTQYF. Written as DNA, the CDR3 is TGTGCCAGCAATCCCAGGGTATGGGGCACAGATACGCAGTATTTT. The chain joins TRBV6-5 to TRBJ2-3; D is possibly TRBD1 (5 bases). The CDR3 is 15 amino acids. Germline assignment: CDR1 MNHEY and CDR2 SVGAGI. The V and J ends lost 7 bases and 1 base respectively, with 15 bases between them.

The CDR3 reads CAIRGAGDTEAFF. DNA for the CDR3: TGTGCCATCCGGGGGGCAGGGGACACTGAAGCTTTCTTT. The chain carries TRBV10-3 and TRBJ1-1; D possibly corresponds to TRBD1 (6 bases). The CDR3 extends over 13 amino acids. Germline V gene lookup returns CDR1 ENHRY and CDR2 SYGVKD. The ends were cut back, 8 bases at V and 3 bases at J, with 13 bases in the middle.

This clonotype was counted only a few times. V is TRBV5-1 and J is TRBJ2-3, with 7 bases matching TRBD2. J gave up 3 bases and V 0 bases, and 7 bases lay outside the gene matches. The V gene's germline CDR1 is SGHRS and CDR2 YFSETQ. CDR3 length: 16 amino acids. The chain's CDR3 is CASSLGSGKATDTQYF. The CDR3 DNA is TGCGCCAGCAGCTTGGGGAGCGGGAAGGCGACAGATACGCAGTATTTT.

There are a few counts of this clonotype. The chain links TRBV20-1 to TRBJ2-5; 12 nucleotides line up with TRBD2. Germline lookup yields CDR1 DFQATT and CDR2 SNEGSKA (reference sequence). There are 16 residues in the CDR3. Trimming removed 3 bases from V and 2 bases from J; junction bases left unmatched: 7. This CDR3 reads CSASGWTSGEQETQYF. Written as DNA, the CDR3 is TGCAGTGCTAGCGGATGGACTAGCGGGGAACAAGAGACCCAGTACTTC.

The V gene is TRBV7-8, the J gene TRBJ1-5, with D hard to call. CDR1 and CDR2 from the germline V gene are SGHVS and FQNEAQ. V lost 4 bases, J lost 1 base, and 8 bases lay in between. The CDR3 is 14 residues long. CDR3: CASSSTYSNQPQHF. The CDR3 DNA reads as TGTGCCAGCAGCTCGACATACAGCAATCAGCCCCAGCATTTT.

V usage is TRBV28 and J usage is TRBJ2-3; the match to TRBD2 covers 8 bases. V lost 5 bases to trimming and J lost 5 bases; unmatched junction nucleotides: 6. The CDR3 has 14 residues. Germline V CDR1 and CDR2: MDHEN, SYDVKM. The CDR3 coding sequence is TGTGCCAGCAGTCCCGGGGGGGCCTTAGATACGCAGTATTTT. Its translation: CASSPGGALDTQYF.

V usage is TRBV7-2 and J usage is TRBJ2-5, with TRBD2 matching over 7 bases. V was clipped by 1 base and J by 4 bases; unmatched bases: 9. This CDR3 has 16 residues. Germline loops: CDR1 SGHTA, CDR2 FQGNSA. The CDR3: CASSLGASGAAETQYF. Here the CDR3 DNA reads TGTGCCAGCAGCTTAGGAGCAAGCGGGGCGGCAGAGACCCAGTACTTC.